This T cell receptor (beta chain) comes out of a study of cytomegalovirus exposure and HLA in healthy donors. The CDR3 has 15 residues. The V end lost 4 bases, the J end lost 2 bases, and 15 bases lay between the germline ends. Germline V gene sequence: CDR1 SGHRS, CDR2 YFSETQ. PCR primers comprised 60 Vbeta and 13 Jbeta primers. Assay: immunoSEQ multiplex PCR; the TCRdb copy retains only in-frame clones and omits some. The sample lists 100,000 to 150,000 clones; approximately 65% were seen once. Notes on the study in general: When presence/absence was analysed, sequencing depth was taken to be roughly uniform across donors. The study had only CMV serostatus as immune exposure information. An analysis done earlier found most TCR beta V segments productive about 87% or about 30% of the time.

As concerns this clone: What it binds is not known.

This chain joins TRBV5-1 and TRBJ1-1; D uncertain. The sequence was collected from a man younger than 35 in good health and CMV-seronegative. The sequencing sample was made of PBMCs. Here the CDR3 DNA reads TGCGCCAGCAGCGCGGGGATCGGTCCCAACACTGAAGCTTTCTTT. Residues: CASSAGIGPNTEAFF. Variable domain in full (rest from reference TRBV5-1 and TRBJ1-1): KAGVTQTPRYLIKTRGQQVTLSCSPISGHRSVSWYQQTPGQGLQFLFEYFSETQRNKGNFPGRFSGRQFSNSRSEMNVSTLELGDSALYLCASSAGIGPNTEAFFGQGTRLTVV.